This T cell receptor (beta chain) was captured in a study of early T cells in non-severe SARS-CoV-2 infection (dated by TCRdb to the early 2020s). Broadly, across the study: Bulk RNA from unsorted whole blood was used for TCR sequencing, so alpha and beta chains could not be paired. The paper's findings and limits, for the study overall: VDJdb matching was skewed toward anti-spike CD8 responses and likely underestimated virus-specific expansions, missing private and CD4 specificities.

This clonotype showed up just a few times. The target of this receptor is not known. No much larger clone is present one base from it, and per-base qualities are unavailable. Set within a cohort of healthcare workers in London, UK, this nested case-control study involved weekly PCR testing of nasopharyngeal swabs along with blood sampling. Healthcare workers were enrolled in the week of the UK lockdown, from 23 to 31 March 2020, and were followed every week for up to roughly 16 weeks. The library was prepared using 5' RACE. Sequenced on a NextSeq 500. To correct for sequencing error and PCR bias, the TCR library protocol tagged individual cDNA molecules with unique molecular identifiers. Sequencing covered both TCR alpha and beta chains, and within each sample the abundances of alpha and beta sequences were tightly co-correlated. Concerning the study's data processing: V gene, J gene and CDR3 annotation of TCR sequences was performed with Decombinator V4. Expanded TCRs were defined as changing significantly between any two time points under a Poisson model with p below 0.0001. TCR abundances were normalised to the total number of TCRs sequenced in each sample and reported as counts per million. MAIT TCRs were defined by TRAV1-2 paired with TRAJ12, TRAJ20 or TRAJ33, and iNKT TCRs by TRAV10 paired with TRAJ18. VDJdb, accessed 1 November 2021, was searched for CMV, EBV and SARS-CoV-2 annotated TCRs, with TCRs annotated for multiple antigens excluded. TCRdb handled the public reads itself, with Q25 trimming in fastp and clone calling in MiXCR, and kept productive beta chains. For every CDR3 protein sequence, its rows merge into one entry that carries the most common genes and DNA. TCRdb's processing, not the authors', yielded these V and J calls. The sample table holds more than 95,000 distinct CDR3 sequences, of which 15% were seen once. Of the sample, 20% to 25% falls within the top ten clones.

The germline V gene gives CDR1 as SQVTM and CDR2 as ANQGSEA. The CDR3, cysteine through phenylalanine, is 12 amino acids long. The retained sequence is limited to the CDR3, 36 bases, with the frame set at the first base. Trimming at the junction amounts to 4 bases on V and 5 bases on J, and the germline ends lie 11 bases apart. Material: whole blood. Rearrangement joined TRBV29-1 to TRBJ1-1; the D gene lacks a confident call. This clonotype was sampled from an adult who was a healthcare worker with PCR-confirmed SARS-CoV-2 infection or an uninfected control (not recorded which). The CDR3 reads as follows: CSVVPTGTEAFF. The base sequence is TGCAGCGTTGTTCCGACCGGGACTGAAGCTTTCTTT.